This TCR beta chain was sequenced in a study of T cells in localized non-small cell lung cancer. General study points: Within adjacent lung there appeared a median 57 of the top 100 tumor clones. Of the tissues analyzed, uninvolved adjacent lung showed maximal T cell clonality, greater than tumor. Sequencing involved a lone tumor region, leaving heterogeneity possible. Overall survival was longer when the density of T cells in the blood was higher.

Assay used: immunoSEQ multiplex PCR; TCRdb lists only in-frame clones, some missing. The data hold about 53,000 clones, with approximately 83% observed a single time. With 7 bases clipped from V and 4 bases from J, the junction kept 10 bases outside the gene matches. The germline gives CDR1 MNHNY, CDR2 SVGAGI (reference sequence). The length of the CDR3 is 15 residues. In this sample, this clone turned up a few times. Its matching antigen is unknown. The chain joins TRBV6-6 to TRBJ2-3; 8 bases line up with TRBD1. The receptor's source is a man between 40 and 69 years old with stage III lung adenocarcinoma. The source material was peripheral blood mononuclear cells, sampled before any cancer treatment. The CDR3 here is CASTPGQGAADTQYF. Written as DNA, the CDR3 is TGTGCCAGCACCCCGGGGCAGGGGGCGGCAGATACGCAGTATTTT.